What follows are 12 T cell receptor beta chains derived from one specimen sequenced in a study of blood T cell repertoires in COVID-19. Clones were read by immunoSEQ multiplex PCR, and TCRdb kept only the in-frame ones, dropping some. The sample contains approximately 180,000 clones, roughly 82% of which appear only once. The source material was PBMCs or T cells enriched from blood (not recorded which). These receptors came from a woman in her sixties or seventies with acute COVID-19.

The CDR3 coding sequence is TGTGCCACCAGCAGCCACAACCGAGGGGGTAACACTGAAGCTTTCTTT. This sequence encodes CATSSHNRGGNTEAFF. This rearrangement joins TRBV15 to TRBJ1-1; perhaps TRBD1 as D (6 bases). The CDR3 is 16 amino acids. From germline, CDR1 is LNHNV and CDR2 YYDKDF (reference sequence). V lost 3 bases and J 2 bases, leaving 16 bases between the germline ends. Complete variable domain (other parts from reference TRBV15 and TRBJ1-1): DAMVIQNPRYQVTQFGKPVTLSCSQTLNHNVMYWYQQKSSQAPKLLFHYYDKDFNNEADTPDNFQSRRPNTSFCFLDIRSPGLGDTAMYLCATSSHNRGGNTEAFFGQGTRLTVV.

This chain connects TRBV18 to TRBJ2-7; maybe TRBD2 (6 bases). The CDR3 totals 14 residues. Germline CDR1 and CDR2: KGHSH and LQKENI. V lost 1 base, J lost 2 bases, and 9 bases lay in between. The CDR3 spells CASSPRGTPYEQYF. CDR3 DNA: TGTGCCAGCTCACCACGTGGGACTCCCTACGAGCAGTACTTC.

The genes are TRBV4-1 and TRBJ2-7; 8 nucleotides align to TRBD1. Germline V gene lookup returns CDR1 MGHRA and CDR2 YSYEKL. Germline trimming cut 1 base from V and 4 bases from J; bases unmatched to any gene: 6. The CDR3 consists of 15 residues. CDR3 amino acids: CASSQGTGGSYEQYV. In nucleotides, the CDR3 is TGCGCCAGCAGCCAAGGAACAGGGGGAAGTTACGAGCAGTACGTC.

This chain joins TRBV2 and TRBJ2-3, with 8 bases aligning to TRBD2. Germline assignment: CDR1 SNHLY and CDR2 FYNNEI. The CDR3 runs 14 residues. Trimming removed 7 bases from V and 0 bases from J; junction bases left unmatched: 3. CDR3 sequence: CASKGTRSTDTQYF. The CDR3 DNA is TGTGCCAGCAAAGGGACTAGGAGCACAGATACGCAGTATTTT.

The chain combines TRBV19 with TRBJ1-1; possibly TRBD1 for D (6 bases). CDR1 and CDR2 (germline): LNHDA, SQIVND (reference sequence). The V end lost 6 bases, the J end lost 3 bases, and 26 bases lay between the germline ends. The CDR3 sequence is 18 residues long. CDR3 protein: CASRTEQGRSRADTEAFF. The CDR3 nucleotides are TGTGCCAGTAGGACGGAACAGGGTAGATCAAGAGCGGACACTGAAGCTTTCTTT.

The rearrangement uses TRBV2 and TRBJ1-1, with a tentative D call TRBD1 (5 bases). Germline V gives CDR1 SNHLY, CDR2 FYNNEI. V lost 10 bases and J 4 bases, leaving 10 bases between the germline ends. The CDR3 totals 11 residues. CDR3 in amino acids: CAIDSPTEAFF. The CDR3 DNA is TGTGCCATAGACAGTCCCACTGAAGCTTTCTTT.

In its sample, this clone was seen a few times. The rearrangement uses TRBV10-1 and TRBJ2-7; 9 bases line up with TRBD2. The V and J ends lost 9 bases and 5 bases, in that order; junction bases with no gene match: 11. This CDR3 contains 14 residues. Germline V gene data show CDR1 as WNHNN and CDR2 as SYGVQD (reference sequence). Here the CDR3 reads CASSSSGSLNEQYF. The CDR3 DNA reads as TGCGCCAGTAGTAGTAGCGGGAGTCTTAACGAGCAGTACTTC.

The J gene is TRBJ1-5, the V gene TRBV2; 11 bases fit TRBD1. The CDR3 loop spans 13 amino acids. Germline V lookup: CDR1 SNHLY, CDR2 FYNNEI. J lost 7 bases, V lost 8 bases, and 4 bases had no gene match. CDR3 amino acids: CASGGQGVQPQHF. The CDR3 coding sequence is TGTGCCAGCGGGGGACAGGGGGTCCAGCCCCAGCATTTT.

The table lists this clone with a count of one. The chain has TRBV2 and TRBJ1-5; TRBD1 might be the D (5 bases). This CDR3 has 14 residues. V was clipped by 3 bases and J by 5 bases, with 11 bases between them. The germline V gene encodes CDR1 SNHLY and CDR2 FYNNEI. This chain's CDR3 is CASSEGLLHQPQHF. In nucleotides, the CDR3 is TGTGCCAGCAGTGAGGGACTCCTTCATCAGCCCCAGCATTTT.

DNA of the CDR3: TGTGCCAGTAGGACCGACCCCGGGAGGAGGCGGACTGAAGCTTTCTTT. It is translated as CASRTDPGRRRTEAFF. The rearrangement joins TRBV19 to TRBJ1-1; no clear D gene. Trimming shortened V by 6 bases and J by 5 bases, and 22 bases separated the two germline ends. The germline gives CDR1 LNHDA, CDR2 SQIVND (reference sequence). The CDR3 consists of 16 residues.

This sequence joins TRBV6-6 and TRBJ1-6; 7 bases are shared with TRBD1. This CDR3 region has 14 residues. Trimming removed 5 bases from V and 10 bases from J; junction bases left unmatched: 8. Germline V gene data show CDR1 as MNHNY and CDR2 as SVGAGI (reference sequence). The chain's CDR3 is CASSVTGERSPLHF. The CDR3 DNA reads TGTGCCAGCAGTGTAACAGGGGAGAGATCACCCCTCCACTTT.

The V and J genes are TRBV10-1 and TRBJ2-1; 10 bases match TRBD1. J lost 8 bases, V lost 3 bases, and 7 bases had no gene match. The CDR3 has 15 residues. CDR1 is WNHNN and CDR2 is SYGVQD in the germline V gene (reference sequence). As DNA, the CDR3 is TGCGCCAGCAGTGACCCCGGGGGACAGGGGTATGAGCAGTTCTTC. Amino acids: CASSDPGGQGYEQFF.